The clone carrying this TCR beta chain was recorded at least ten times. Its antigen remains unknown. With 4 bases clipped from V and 5 bases from J, the junction kept 10 bases outside the gene matches. In germline, CDR1 is SGHAT, CDR2 FQNNGV. The CDR3 sequence is 15 residues long. The data derive from a study of T cell repertoires in cytomegalovirus infection. Study details: Based on public TCR beta signatures, there were indications of CMV infection and of a matching HLA type.

TCRdb re-called the reads through MiXCR, storing one row per CDR3 protein. The sample has 350,000 to 550,000 distinct CDR3 sequences, roughly 30% seen once. Whole-study results and caveats: Of the TCR beta families, the public ones yielded a cumulative frequency that identified carriers of CMV plus the relevant HLA. Dominating the ex vivo response were HLA-C-restricted CMV-specific TCR beta clonotypes.

The V call is TRBV11-2, the J call TRBJ2-7, with 8 bases matching TRBD1. This clonotype was obtained from a human donor in good health (CMV status not recorded). Some clones in this sample may be carry-over from other donors' samples. Specimen: PBMCs. CDR3 nucleotides: TGTGCCAGCAGCTCCTTGAAGGACAGGGTCCACGAGCAGTACTTC. Translating gives CASSSLKDRVHEQYF.